Given below is one TCR beta chain in context. Study processing details: Amplification with reference gene primers provided the estimates of nucleated cell counts. Only in-frame clones appear in the TCRdb table, and some are missing; sequencing was by immunoSEQ multiplex PCR. Clone size and the V and J calls come from that table; the DNA yielded D and trimming. The sample has 280,000 or so clones; 85% are singletons. V gave up 2 bases and J gave up 2 bases; unmatched junction bases: 9. The CDR3 extends over 17 amino acids. Germline V gene sequence: CDR1 SGHRS, CDR2 YFSETQ. The data were taken from a study of blood T cell repertoires in COVID-19. Overall study context: Researchers got acute and convalescent COVID-19 samples from the United States, Italy and Spain. PBMCs, B-cell-depleted T cells, or T cells were the source of the cDNA or gDNA that made up the material.

Clinical history reported by participants formed the basis on which cohorts were assigned. The clonotype originates from a woman aged 45-65 years who had recovered from COVID-19. The chain couples TRBV5-1 to TRBJ2-3; 9 bases align to TRBD2. The sample comprised PBMCs or T cells enriched from blood (not recorded which). This chain's CDR3 is CASSFMVSGGLTDTQYF. CDR3 sequence (DNA): TGCGCCAGCAGCTTCATGGTTAGCGGGGGTCTCACAGATACGCAGTATTTT.